This entry lists 16 T cell receptor beta chains sequenced from one sample in a study of graft-versus-host responses after intestinal transplantation. Here immunoSEQ multiplex PCR was the method, and the copy in TCRdb shows in-frame clones only, minus some. The sample includes fewer than 120,000 clones, around 93% of them seen just once. Antigens for these TCRs are unknown. The sequenced sample was unstimulated CD8+ T cells sorted from spleen or lymph node cells, obtained before intestinal transplant. The receptors here all came from a human donor who received an intestinal transplant.

This rearrangement joins TRBV19 to TRBJ1-1, with TRBD1 matching over 7 bases. J gave up 6 bases and V 9 bases, and 13 bases lay outside the gene matches. The CDR3 totals 14 residues. Looked up from germline, CDR1 is LNHDA and CDR2 is SQIVND (reference sequence). The CDR3 region is CASEMKQGIAEAFF. In DNA, the CDR3 is TGTGCCAGCGAAATGAAACAGGGGATTGCTGAAGCTTTCTTT.

The V gene is TRBV9, the J gene TRBJ2-3; 8 bases line up with TRBD1. Germline values: CDR1 SGDLS, CDR2 YYNGEE. The V and J ends lost 3 bases and 6 bases, in that order; junction bases with no gene match: 0. This CDR3 is built from 12 residues. The CDR3 loop is CASSGQGDTQYF. CDR3 DNA: TGTGCCAGCAGCGGACAGGGGGATACGCAGTATTTT.

The CDR3 region has the DNA TGTGCCAGCATAGACACCGGGACCGACATTCAGTACTTC. Translating gives CASIDTGTDIQYF. The gene calls are TRBV6-5 and TRBJ2-4, with D perhaps TRBD1 or TRBD2 (5 bases each). CDR1 and CDR2 (germline): MNHEY, SVGAGI. V was cut by 7 bases and J by 8 bases, with 15 bases left in between. The CDR3 is 13 residues long.

The chain is built from TRBV7-9 and TRBJ2-7; either TRBD1 or TRBD2 may fit D (6 bases each). CDR1 and CDR2 (germline): SEHNR, FQNEAQ (reference sequence). CDR3 length: 16 amino acids. V was cut by 5 bases and J by 1 base, with 18 bases left in between. CDR3 region: CASSPPGQGTSYEQYF. The DNA of the CDR3 is TGTGCCAGCAGCCCCCCCGGGCAGGGGACTTCCTACGAGCAGTACTTC.

V usage is TRBV2 and J usage is TRBJ2-4, with D perhaps being TRBD1 or TRBD2 (5 bases each). Germline V gene data show CDR1 as SNHLY and CDR2 as FYNNEI. V was clipped by 7 bases and J by 0 bases, with 13 bases between them. This CDR3 contains 15 residues. The CDR3 here is CASNGDGLAKNIQYF. In DNA, the CDR3 is TGTGCCAGCAATGGGGACGGGCTAGCCAAAAACATTCAGTACTTC.

This clone has only one observation. The same CDR3 can be traced to other DNA sequences in this sample. V usage is TRBV28 and J usage is TRBJ2-1; D is uncertain. V gave up 3 bases and J gave up 7 bases, with 1 base separating them. Germline V CDR1 and CDR2: MDHEN, SYDVKM. The length of the CDR3 is 10 residues. This CDR3 is CASSLNEQFF. Here the CDR3 DNA reads TGTGCCAGCAGTTTGAATGAGCAGTTCTTC.

This clone appeared once. The rearrangement uses TRBV4-1 and TRBJ2-5, with D tentatively TRBD1 (5 bases). Germline CDR1 and CDR2: MGHRA and YSYEKL. V lost 0 bases to trimming and J lost 4 bases, with 12 bases between them. The CDR3 consists of 15 residues. The CDR3 reads CASSQDTREGETQYF. For the CDR3, the DNA is TGCGCCAGCAGCCAAGACACCAGGGAAGGAGAGACCCAGTACTTC.

The CDR3 reads CASSLGEGTSGSGETQYF. DNA for the CDR3: TGTGCCAGCAGCTTAGGGGAGGGGACTAGCGGGAGTGGAGAGACCCAGTACTTC. The rearrangement links TRBV13 to TRBJ2-5; 14 nucleotides line up with TRBD2. The CDR3 length is 18 residues. Germline V lookup: CDR1 PRHDT, CDR2 FYEKMQ (reference sequence). The V segment lost 0 bases and the J segment 4 bases; nucleotides outside the gene matches: 7.

J is TRBJ2-1 and V is TRBV21-1; TRBD2, the table's D call, lacks a check against the DNA. TRBV21-1 is deemed a pseudogene. The CDR3 runs to 16 residues. For the CDR3, the DNA is TGTGCCAGCACTCAAGCGGGGGGGGGACTGGGCAATGAGCAGTTCTTC. This gives the protein CASTQAGGGLGNEQFF.

The V gene is TRBV13, the J gene TRBJ1-1; a possible D gene is TRBD1 (6 bases). The CDR3 covers 14 residues. Germline V CDR1 and CDR2: PRHDT, FYEKMQ (reference sequence). Trimming took off 3 bases at V and 2 bases at J, with 10 bases between the two ends. The CDR3 sequence is CASSFSGANTEAFF. For the CDR3, the DNA is TGTGCCAGCAGCTTCTCAGGGGCCAACACTGAAGCTTTCTTT. Complete variable domain (other parts from reference TRBV13 and TRBJ1-1): AAGVIQSPRHLIKEKRETATLKCYPIPRHDTVYWYQQGPGQDPQFLISFYEKMQSDKGSIPDRFSAQQFSDYHSELNMSSLELGDSALYFCASSFSGANTEAFFGQGTRLTVV.

The V call is TRBV29-1, the J call TRBJ2-3; no firm D call. CDR3 length equals 10 residues. CDR1 SQVTM and CDR2 ANQGSEA come from the germline V gene. Trimming removed 4 bases from V and 5 bases from J, with 4 bases in between. As DNA, the CDR3 is TGCAGCGTTGGGGGAGATACGCAGTATTTT. Encoded protein: CSVGGDTQYF.

J is TRBJ2-5 and V is TRBV28, with D uncertain. Trimming pared 8 bases from V and 1 base from J, leaving 23 bases between. In germline, CDR1 is MDHEN, CDR2 SYDVKM. This CDR3 has 17 residues. CDR3 coding DNA: TGTGCCAGCGGAAGGACGGGCGATTACGTCCCCCAAGAGACCCAGTACTTC. It is translated as CASGRTGDYVPQETQYF. The full variable domain, rest sourced from reference TRBV28 and TRBJ2-5, is DVKVTQSSRYLVKRTGEKVFLECVQDMDHENMFWYRQDPGLGLRLIYFSYDVKMKEKGDIPEGYSVSREKKERFSLILESASTNQTSMYLCASGRTGDYVPQETQYFGPGTRLLVL.

The chain is built from TRBV5-6 and TRBJ2-3, with TRBD2 matching 9 bases. From germline, CDR1 is SGHDT and CDR2 YYEEEE. The CDR3 spans 15 residues. V lost 2 bases to trimming and J lost 2 bases; unmatched junction nucleotides: 3. The CDR3 reads CASSFKREATDTQYF. The CDR3 bases are TGTGCCAGCAGCTTCAAGCGGGAGGCCACAGATACGCAGTATTTT.

Here the CDR3 reads CASSLLASGSDEQYF. CDR3 bases: TGCGCCAGCAGCTTGCTAGCCAGCGGGAGCGACGAGCAGTACTTC. The chain links TRBV5-1 to TRBJ2-7; 8 nucleotides align to TRBD2. The germline V gene has CDR1 SGHRS and CDR2 YFSETQ. The V segment lost 1 base and the J segment 5 bases; nucleotides outside the gene matches: 8. The CDR3 length is 15 residues.

The rearrangement links TRBV19 to TRBJ2-1; D unclear. CDR1 is LNHDA, CDR2 SQIVND, per germline (reference sequence). Trimming cost V 8 bases and J 3 bases, with 8 bases left between them. The CDR3 has 12 amino acids. The CDR3 DNA is TGTGCCAGTGGAGACAACTACAATGAGCAGTTCTTC. This encodes CASGDNYNEQFF.

The V and J genes are TRBV9 and TRBJ2-3; D perhaps matches TRBD1 (7 bases). Germline loops: CDR1 SGDLS, CDR2 YYNGEE. The CDR3 has 14 residues. The V and J ends lost 5 bases and 6 bases respectively, with 16 bases between them. CDR3 bases: TGTGCCAGCAGTCTTGCCGGGGGACAGGATACGCAGTATTTT. It is translated as CASSLAGGQDTQYF.